This is a list of T cell receptor beta chains from one sample in a study of glioma-infiltrating T cells after dendritic cell vaccination. Assay used: immunoSEQ multiplex PCR; TCRdb lists only in-frame clones, some missing. The repertoire holds 50,000 to 55,000 clones, with 89% as singletons. Sequencing was performed on blood, taken after dendritic cell vaccination. The receptors were sampled from a human donor with glioblastoma. Each CDR3 is given with its conserved first and last residue. The order of the fields is V gene, J gene, D gene, clone size, CDR3 DNA, CDR3 protein. A D gene is named only where the DNA matches it firmly. A row's size may be missing; if present it is once, few, many or a size class.

V: TRBV9
J: TRBJ2-7
D: .
size: .
DNA: TGTGCCAGCAGCGTAGGGGTTGGAGGGCCGAGATACGAGCAGTACTTC
CDR3: CASSVGVGGPRYEQYF

V: TRBV10-3
J: TRBJ2-7
D: TRBD2
size: .
DNA: TGTGCCACTAAAGTAGCGGGAGGGGGTCCGGGCGAGCAGTACTTC
CDR3: CATKVAGGGPGEQYF

V: TRBV9
J: TRBJ2-5
D: TRBD2
size: .
DNA: TGTGCCAGCAGCGTAGATAGGACTAGCGGACGAAAAGAGACCCAGTACTTC
CDR3: CASSVDRTSGRKETQYF

V: TRBV6-6
J: TRBJ2-1
D: TRBD1
size: .
DNA: TGTGCCAGCAGTTACCGGGACAGCCGGTACAATGAGCAGTTCTTC
CDR3: CASSYRDSRYNEQFF

V: TRBV13
J: TRBJ2-3
D: .
size: .
DNA: TGTGCCAGCAGGCTAGATAGCACAGATACGCAGTATTTT
CDR3: CASRLDSTDTQYF

V: TRBV5-4
J: TRBJ2-2
D: .
size: .
DNA: TGTGCCAGCAGCTTGGGGGGAGTCCGGAGCTATAACACCGGGGAGCTGTTTTTT
CDR3: CASSLGGVRSYNTGELFF

V: TRBV4-2
J: TRBJ1-5
D: .
size: .
DNA: TGTGCCAGCAGCCAAGGTGGACAGCACAATCAGCCCCAGCATTTT
CDR3: CASSQGGQHNQPQHF

V: TRBV5-1
J: TRBJ1-2
D: .
size: .
DNA: TGCGCCAGCAGCTTGGTGCTCGCAGGGGAGAATGGCTACACCTTC
CDR3: CASSLVLAGENGYTF

V: TRBV9
J: TRBJ1-1
D: TRBD1
size: .
DNA: TGTGCCAGCAGCGTAGGGGCAGGGGGGCTTAAACCGAACACTGAAGCTTTCTTT
CDR3: CASSVGAGGLKPNTEAFF

V: TRBV5-1
J: TRBJ1-1
D: .
size: .
DNA: TGCGCCAGCGCCGGTGGGGGAGGACGGAACACTGAAGCTTTCTTT
CDR3: CASAGGGGRNTEAFF

V: TRBV6-1
J: TRBJ2-3
D: TRBD2
size: once
DNA: TGTGCCAGCAGTGCCAAGCGGGAGGCGGTTTTGGGTACGCAGTATTTT
CDR3: CASSAKREAVLGTQYF

V: TRBV5-8
J: TRBJ1-2
D: TRBD1
size: .
DNA: TGTGCCAGCAGCTTGGCCGGGACAGATATCCATGGCTACACCTTC
CDR3: CASSLAGTDIHGYTF

V: TRBV14
J: TRBJ2-1
D: TRBD2
size: .
DNA: TGTGCCAGCAGCACCTATGGGAGGGGACTAGCGGCTAACTACAATGAGCAGTTCTTC
CDR3: CASSTYGRGLAANYNEQFF

V: TRBV4-2
J: TRBJ2-7
D: .
size: few
DNA: TGTGCCAGCAGCCAAGCCCCAGGCTACGAGCAGTACTTC
CDR3: CASSQAPGYEQYF

V: TRBV7-3
J: TRBJ2-2
D: TRBD2
size: .
DNA: TGTGCCAGCAGCCAGCCCCGACTAGCGGGAGAAGCCGGGGAGCTGTTTTTT
CDR3: CASSQPRLAGEAGELFF

V: TRBV6-1
J: TRBJ1-3
D: .
size: .
DNA: TGTGCCAGCAGTGTTGACACGACCTCTGGAAACACCATATATTTT
CDR3: CASSVDTTSGNTIYF

V: TRBV19
J: TRBJ1-1
D: .
size: .
DNA: TGTGCCAGTAGTCTTTACTTGAACACTGAAGCTTTCTTT
CDR3: CASSLYLNTEAFF

V: TRBV25-1
J: TRBJ2-5
D: TRBD1
size: .
DNA: TGTGCCAGCAGTGAACCCCAGTGGGACAGGGGTAGGTCGGAGACCCAGTACTTC
CDR3: CASSEPQWDRGRSETQYF

V: TRBV9
J: TRBJ2-5
D: .
size: .
DNA: TGTGCCAGCAGCGTAGCGGCAGGGTTTGGAGAGACCCAGTACTTC
CDR3: CASSVAAGFGETQYF

V: TRBV28
J: TRBJ2-4
D: TRBD2
size: .
DNA: TGTGCCAGCAGTAGGAGAGCGGGAGTTGAAAACATTCAGTACTTC
CDR3: CASSRRAGVENIQYF

V: TRBV27
J: TRBJ2-3
D: .
size: .
DNA: TGTGCCAGCAGTTTACGTCGGGCAGGGGGCACAGATACGCAGTATTTT
CDR3: CASSLRRAGGTDTQYF

V: TRBV28
J: TRBJ1-1
D: .
size: .
DNA: TGTGCCACACAAGTCAGGGTTAAAACTGAAGCTTTCTTT
CDR3: CATQVRVKTEAFF

V: TRBV4-1
J: TRBJ2-7
D: .
size: .
DNA: TGCGCCAGCAGCCAAACCGGGAGAGGAGTAGAAGAGCAGTACTTC
CDR3: CASSQTGRGVEEQYF

V: TRBV5-4
J: TRBJ2-1
D: TRBD1
size: .
DNA: TGTGCCAGCAGCCCGGGGACAGGGCTAAGCAATGAGCAGTTCTTC
CDR3: CASSPGTGLSNEQFF

V: TRBV18
J: TRBJ1-1
D: .
size: .
DNA: TGTGCCAGCTCACCGCGGTTGAACACTGAAGCTTTCTTT
CDR3: CASSPRLNTEAFF

V: TRBV10-3
J: TRBJ2-2
D: .
size: .
DNA: TGTGCCATCAGCGGGACATTGAACACCGGGGAGCTGTTTTTT
CDR3: CAISGTLNTGELFF

V: TRBV7-2
J: TRBJ1-2
D: .
size: .
DNA: TGTGCCAGCAGCCGAGGGCTGATCTATGGCTACACCTTC
CDR3: CASSRGLIYGYTF

V: TRBV19
J: TRBJ2-5
D: .
size: .
DNA: TGTGCCAGTAGTATCGTTATTGCCGAGGTGAAGACCCAGTACTTC
CDR3: CASSIVIAEVKTQYF

V: TRBV6-6
J: TRBJ2-4
D: .
size: .
DNA: TGTGCCAGCAGTGGACTGTTTGGTGGCAAAAACATTCAGTACTTC
CDR3: CASSGLFGGKNIQYF

V: TRBV7-2
J: TRBJ2-3
D: .
size: .
DNA: TGTGCCAGCAGCTTATCACAGGGAGATACGCAGTATTTT
CDR3: CASSLSQGDTQYF

V: TRBV7-8
J: TRBJ2-5
D: TRBD2
size: .
DNA: TGTGCCAGCAGCTTCCGACTAGCGCCAAAACAAGAGACCCAGTACTTC
CDR3: CASSFRLAPKQETQYF

V: TRBV7-2
J: TRBJ1-2
D: .
size: .
DNA: TGTGCCAGCAGGCGATTACAGGGCTCTGGGGGGGATGGCTACACCTTC
CDR3: CASRRLQGSGGDGYTF

V: TRBV4-3
J: TRBJ2-7
D: .
size: .
DNA: TGCGCCAGCAGTCGAACCGTGGGAGCGCGTGCGTACGAGCAGTACTTC
CDR3: CASSRTVGARAYEQYF